The entry below describes one TCR beta chain. What it recognizes is unknown. Everyone who donated was a healthy bone marrow donor. This sample stems from a study of cytomegalovirus exposure and HLA in healthy donors. Broader study findings: Later analysis associated a missense DCLRE1C variant with TCR beta V- and J-gene trimming. The classifier reportedly diagnosed cytomegalovirus status with high specificity and sensitivity.

This CDR3 is built from 15 residues. CDR1 and CDR2 from the germline V gene are GTSNPN and SVGIG (reference sequence). Primers for the PCR totalled 60 Vbeta and 13 Jbeta. Using immunoSEQ multiplex PCR, the repertoire was profiled, and TCRdb retains in-frame clones only, with some absent. Here the sample spans some 150,000 clones, roughly 71% being singletons. This clonotype was obtained from a woman aged 40 to 55 in good health and CMV-seronegative. The chain has TRBV30 and TRBJ1-3, with 7 bases lining up with TRBD1. What was sequenced was PBMCs. DNA for the CDR3: TGTGCAATCGGGCTGGGACAGCTCTCTGGAAACACCATATATTTT. Its translation is CAIGLGQLSGNTIYF.